This T cell receptor beta chain derives from a study of T cells in pancreatic ductal adenocarcinoma. Study-level points and caveats: Enrichment of CD45RO+ effector over naive T cells in tumors may bias clonality.

Produced via immunoSEQ multiplex PCR; TCRdb's table is partial and in-frame only. The data show roughly 20,000 clones, more than 70% seen once. About this clone itself: What it recognizes is unknown.

Trimming pared 0 bases from V and 8 bases from J, leaving 20 bases between. This CDR3 contains 16 residues. Germline V gene data show CDR1 as SGHNT and CDR2 as YYREEE (reference sequence). No neoadjuvant therapy was given to the selected pancreatic ductal adenocarcinoma patients before their surgery. This sequence joins TRBV5-4 and TRBJ1-2; possibly TRBD1 for D (5 bases). This TCR came from a human donor with pancreatic ductal adenocarcinoma. Sequencing used PBMCs. The CDR3 nucleotides are TGTGCCAGCAGCTTGGATGGGACTCTTTTGACGAGCGGCTACACCTTC. Its translation is CASSLDGTLLTSGYTF.